This entry features one TCR beta chain sequence. Its ends do not fully match the called genes, so a read error is possible. The 20-30 mg bulk tissue piece was not sorted before simultaneous RNA and DNA extraction. The CDR3 sequence is 15 residues long. Germline-derived CDR1 and CDR2 are SGHNT and YENEEA. TCR beta cDNA came from around 500 ng total RNA, primed with a constant-region primer. Three nested multiplex PCR rounds of slightly modified ARM-PCR generated TCR beta libraries. Both of the initial two PCR rounds ran for roughly 10 cycles and employed TRBV1-TRBV30 forward primers alongside a C-beta reverse primer. TCRdb recomputed calls from the multiplex PCR reads with MiXCR, one row per CDR3 protein. Of approximately 110,000 distinct CDR3 sequences in the sample, around 62% were seen once. This sample is drawn from a study of tumor-infiltrating lymphocytes in primary liver carcinoma.

The sequence was collected from an older woman with primary liver carcinoma and hepatitis B virus infection. Specimen: liver tumor tissue from sampling region 1. Sample subset: tumor region T1, superior pole. The V and J genes are TRBV11-3 and TRBJ2-5; D possibly corresponds to TRBD2 (5 bases). Here the CDR3 reads CAGSLERGREETQYF. CDR3 DNA: TGTGCCGGCAGCTTAGAACGAGGGAGAGAGGAGACCCAGTACTTC.